Described below is a single TCR beta chain sequence and its context. Its antigen is unknown. One base away lies a much larger clone, so this may be a sequencing read error. It was RNA transcripts that yielded the amplified TCR beta CDR3 regions. When the TCR CDR3 underwent first-round RT-PCR, the HTBI primer set was used. TCRdb independently ran MiXCR on the multiplex PCR reads; one entry per CDR3 protein. Of some 370,000 distinct CDR3 sequences detected, about 15% appear once; the ten largest clones hold more than 30%. The germline V gene has CDR1 KGHDR and CDR2 SFDVKD. V shed 8 bases and J 5 bases; nucleotides not matched to a gene: 10. CDR3 length: 16 residues. These data originate in a study of T cells in Graves' hyperthyroidism and ophthalmopathy. Notes on the study in general: Most clonotypes that expanded in the thyroid above 0.001 also showed up in blood.

Patients were excluded for uncontrolled infection, other autoimmune disease, pregnancy or lactation. Fresh peripheral blood, approximately 10 ml, was the source of the PBMCs. The chain recombines TRBV24-1 with TRBJ2-1; 11 bases are a match to TRBD2. This receptor was obtained from a woman in her twenties or thirties with Graves' hyperthyroidism that later progressed to Graves' ophthalmopathy. Sequenced input: blood. CDR3 bases: TGTGCCACCATCGGACTAGCGGGCAACTCAGACAATGAGCAGTTCTTC. It codes for CATIGLAGNSDNEQFF.